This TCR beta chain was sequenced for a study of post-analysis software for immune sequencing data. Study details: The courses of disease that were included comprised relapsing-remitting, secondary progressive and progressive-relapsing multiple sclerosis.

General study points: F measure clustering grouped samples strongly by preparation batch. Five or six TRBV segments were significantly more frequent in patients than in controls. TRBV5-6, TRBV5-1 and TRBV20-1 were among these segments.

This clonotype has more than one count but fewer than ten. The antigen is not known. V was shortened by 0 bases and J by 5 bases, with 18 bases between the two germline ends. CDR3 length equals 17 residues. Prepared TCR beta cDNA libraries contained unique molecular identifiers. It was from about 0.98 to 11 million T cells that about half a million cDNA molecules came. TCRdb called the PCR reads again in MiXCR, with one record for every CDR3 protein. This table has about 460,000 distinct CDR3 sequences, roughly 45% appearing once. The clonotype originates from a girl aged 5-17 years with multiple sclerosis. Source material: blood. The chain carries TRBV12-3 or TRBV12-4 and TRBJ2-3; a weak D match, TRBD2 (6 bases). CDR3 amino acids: CASSLAQASENEDTQYF. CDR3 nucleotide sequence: TGTGCCAGCAGTTTAGCGCAGGCTAGCGAGAATGAAGATACGCAGTATTTT.